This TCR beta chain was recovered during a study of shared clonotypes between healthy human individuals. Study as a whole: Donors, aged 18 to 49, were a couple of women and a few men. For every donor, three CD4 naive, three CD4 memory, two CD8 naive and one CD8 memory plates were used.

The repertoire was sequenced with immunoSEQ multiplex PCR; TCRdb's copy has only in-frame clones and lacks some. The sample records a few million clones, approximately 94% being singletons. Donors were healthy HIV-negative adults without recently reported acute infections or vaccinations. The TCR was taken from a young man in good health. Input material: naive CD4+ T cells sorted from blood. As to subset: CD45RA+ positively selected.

CDR3 coding DNA: TGTGCCAGCAGCTCGGACAGGGGTGAACACGAGCAGTACTTC. Residues: CASSSDRGEHEQYF. V is TRBV7-9 and J is TRBJ2-7; 9 bases map to TRBD1. The CDR3 spans 14 residues. Unmatched junction bases numbered 6, after V lost 4 bases and J lost 5 bases. Germline values: CDR1 SEHNR, CDR2 FQNEAQ (reference sequence).